One sample yielded the 23 T cell receptor beta chains listed below, sequenced in a study of blood T cells in healthy people across ages. Alongside a J-beta primer mix, a sample-barcoded 5' primer served in a second PCR lasting roughly 7 to 11 cycles. TCRdb reanalysed the 5' RACE reads using MiXCR and keeps one entry per CDR3 protein. The sample includes about 600,000 distinct CDR3 sequences, less than 60% of them seen just once. Sequenced input: blood. The receptors come from a man at least 80 years old in good health.

On this clonotype itself: Mismatch with germline at one junction end may stem from a read error. The chain uses TRBV14 and TRBJ2-7; D remains ambiguous. Germline V gene data show CDR1 as SGHDN and CDR2 as FVKESK. The CDR3 extends over 14 amino acids. CDR3 protein: CACSQGNSRYEQYF. CDR3 DNA: TGTGCCTGCAGCCAAGGGAACAGCCGTTACGAGCAGTACTTC.

This clonotype showed up just once. Compared with germline, one end of the junction differs, possibly owing to a read error. The J gene is TRBJ2-1, the V gene TRBV6-2 or TRBV6-3; D is undetermined. This CDR3 spans 14 amino acids. Germline V gives CDR1 MNHEY, CDR2 SVGEGT. The CDR3 reads CASSYVVGYNEQFF. For the CDR3, the DNA is TGTGCCAGCAGTTATGTGGTGGGGTACAATGAACAGTTCTTC.

Many counts were recorded for this clonotype. CDR3 DNA: TGTGCCAGCACCAAAGGGTCTAGCGGGAGTTATACGCAGTATTTT. Its translation: CASTKGSSGSYTQYF. This rearrangement joins TRBV6-5 to TRBJ2-3; 10 nucleotides match TRBD2. The length of the CDR3 is 15 residues. Germline CDR1 is MNHEY and CDR2 is SVGAGI. Losses at the gene ends were 7 bases for V and 7 bases for J; bases not matched to a gene: 11.

The table lists this clonotype with a few counts. The chain couples TRBV6-5 to TRBJ1-1; 9 nucleotides match TRBD1. V shed 6 bases, J shed 3 bases, and the junction held 5 bases outside the gene matches. There are 14 residues in the CDR3. Germline assignment: CDR1 MNHEY and CDR2 SVGAGI. The CDR3 coding sequence is TGTGCCAGCAGCCAACGGACAGGGGACACTGAAGCTTTCTTT. Translated, it gives CASSQRTGDTEAFF.

J is TRBJ1-1 and V is TRBV29-1, with 9 bases lining up with TRBD1. The CDR3 is 14 amino acids. V lost 1 base, J lost 4 bases, and 4 bases stayed unmatched. Germline V CDR1 and CDR2: SQVTM, ANQGSEA. The CDR3 bases are TGCAGCGTTGAAGGCGGGGGACAGGGCACTGAAGCTTTCTTT. Residues: CSVEGGGQGTEAFF.

The V gene is TRBV20-1, the J gene TRBJ1-2, with 11 bases fitting TRBD1. V was clipped by 5 bases and J by 5 bases; unmatched bases: 13. The CDR3 extends over 16 amino acids. Germline V gene sequence: CDR1 DFQATT, CDR2 SNEGSKA (reference sequence). Here the CDR3 reads CSARPDRGRGWYGYTF. CDR3 DNA: TGCAGTGCTCGCCCGGACAGGGGGCGCGGATGGTATGGCTACACCTTC.

The rearrangement uses TRBV5-1 and TRBJ1-4; 7 nucleotides match TRBD1. CDR1 is SGHRS and CDR2 is YFSETQ in the germline V gene. The CDR3 totals 15 residues. Germline trimming cut 4 bases from V and 7 bases from J; bases unmatched to any gene: 10. The CDR3 DNA is TGCGCCAGCAGCCCCACAGGGGCCCCTGGTGAAAAACTGTTTTTT. This gives the protein CASSPTGAPGEKLFF.

This clonotype was observed a few times. This chain joins TRBV4-3 and TRBJ2-3; a possible D gene is TRBD2 (7 bases). The ends were cut back, 4 bases at V and 6 bases at J, with 23 bases in the middle. The CDR3 covers 17 residues. Germline CDR1 and CDR2: LGHNA and YSLEER. CDR3 loop: CASSLTPGTPGGDTQYF. The CDR3 region has the DNA TGCGCCAGCAGCCTTACTCCCGGGACTCCGGGGGGCGATACGCAGTATTTT.

This chain links TRBV6-5 with TRBJ2-3; the D gene is possibly TRBD2 (6 bases). This CDR3 contains 17 residues. Germline CDR1 is MNHEY and CDR2 is SVGAGI. Trimming pared 5 bases from V and 0 bases from J, leaving 18 bases between. The CDR3 DNA reads as TGTGCCAGCAGTCGACCGCGTGGGGCGGGGAGCACAGATACGCAGTATTTT. It codes for CASSRPRGAGSTDTQYF.

The V and J genes are TRBV10-3 and TRBJ2-1, with 7 bases lining up with TRBD2. V shed 6 bases and J 11 bases; nucleotides not matched to a gene: 10. CDR3 length: 13 amino acids. The germline gives CDR1 ENHRY, CDR2 SYGVKD. The CDR3 nucleotides are TGTGCCATCAGAGAGCCTAGCGGAATAAAGCAGTTCTTC. Its protein product is CAIREPSGIKQFF.

This clonotype turned up a few times. The chain couples TRBV7-3 to TRBJ2-3, with TRBD2 identical over 9 bases. V lost 3 bases to trimming and J lost 11 bases; unmatched junction nucleotides: 9. The CDR3 loop spans 14 amino acids. The germline V gene encodes CDR1 SGHTA and CDR2 FQGTGA. The CDR3 DNA follows: TGTGCCAGCAGCTTTGGCGGGGGGGCTCGTGGGCAGTATTTT. Protein: CASSFGGGARGQYF.

The chain links TRBV27 to TRBJ2-1, with TRBD2 as a possible D gene (6 bases). Trimming pared 5 bases from V and 4 bases from J, leaving 18 bases between. CDR1 and CDR2 from the germline V gene are MNHEY and SMNVEV (reference sequence). The CDR3 length is 16 residues. The CDR3 reads CASSPLAGGEYNEQFF. The CDR3 DNA reads TGTGCCAGCAGTCCGCTGGCAGGCGGGGAGTACAATGAGCAGTTCTTC.

The chain couples TRBV9 to TRBJ2-7, with D possibly being TRBD1 (6 bases). This CDR3 contains 13 residues. CDR1 SGDLS and CDR2 YYNGEE come from the germline V gene. V dropped 6 bases and J dropped 3 bases, with 13 bases sitting between them. The CDR3 sequence: CASNQQGIYEQYF. The DNA of the CDR3 is TGTGCCAGCAATCAGCAGGGGATCTACGAGCAGTACTTC.

The rearrangement links TRBV7-2 to TRBJ2-3; D gene unclear. Germline V gene sequence: CDR1 SGHTA, CDR2 FQGNSA. V lost 2 bases and J 7 bases, leaving 7 bases between the germline ends. The CDR3 has 12 residues. The CDR3 bases are TGTGCCAGCAGCTTAAGTATGAATACGCAGTATTTT. This translates into CASSLSMNTQYF.

At least ten counts were recorded for this clonotype. The chain couples TRBV12-3 or TRBV12-4 to TRBJ2-5, with 7 bases identical to TRBD2. CDR3 length: 15 residues. J was trimmed by 5 bases and V by 2 bases; bases with no gene match: 8. The DNA of the CDR3 is TGTGCCAGCAGTTTATATTCCAGCGGGATGGAGACCCAGTACTTC. This translates into CASSLYSSGMETQYF.

The V gene is TRBV6-2 or TRBV6-3, the J gene TRBJ1-2; 9 nucleotides align to TRBD1. Germline V lookup: CDR1 MNHEY, CDR2 SVGEGT. The CDR3 is 14 amino acids. Losses at the gene ends were 6 bases for V and 8 bases for J; bases not matched to a gene: 10. The chain's CDR3 is CASRTGGASQGYTF. Here the CDR3 DNA reads TGTGCCAGCAGAACAGGGGGCGCTTCCCAGGGCTACACCTTC.

This chain connects TRBV7-2 to TRBJ2-1; 11 nucleotides align to TRBD1. Germline trimming cut 2 bases from V and 10 bases from J; bases unmatched to any gene: 4. Germline values: CDR1 SGHTA, CDR2 FQGNSA. The CDR3 sequence is 14 residues long. CDR3 loop: CASSLTGTGGEQFF. The CDR3 nucleotides read TGTGCCAGCAGCTTAACCGGGACAGGGGGAGAGCAGTTCTTC. Variable domain in full (rest from reference TRBV7-2 and TRBJ2-1): GAGVSQSPSNKVTEKGKDVELRCDPISGHTALYWYRQSLGQGLEFLIYFQGNSAPDKSGLPSDRFSAERTGGSVSTLTIQRTQQEDSAVYLCASSLTGTGGEQFFGPGTRLTVL.

Comment on this clonotype: A much larger clone lies a single base off, so this may be a read error. The chain couples TRBV6-6 to TRBJ2-1; maybe TRBD2 (5 bases). Germline V gives CDR1 MNHNY, CDR2 SVGAGI (reference sequence). V gave up 8 bases and J gave up 2 bases, with 16 bases separating them. This CDR3 contains 15 residues. CDR3 residues: CASLASPSTYNEQFF. CDR3 nucleotides: TGTGCCAGCCTTGCTAGCCCCTCAACCTACAATGAGCAGTTCTTC.

As for this clonotype: One junction end disagrees with the germline gene, perhaps due to a read error. V usage is TRBV20-1 and J usage is TRBJ2-7; D might be TRBD2 (6 bases). CDR3 length: 16 residues. Germline values: CDR1 DFQATT, CDR2 SNEGSKA (reference sequence). For the CDR3, the DNA is TGCAGTGCTAGTAAGATATTATCGGACTATTACTACGCGCAGTACTTC. It specifies CSASKILSDYYYAQYF.

J is TRBJ2-1 and V is TRBV6-1; D remains ambiguous. In germline, CDR1 is MNHNS, CDR2 SASEGT. CDR3 size: 12 residues. The CDR3 bases are TGTACCACTGATGGGGTCCCGGCGAAGCAGTTCTTC. It yields the protein CTTDGVPAKQFF.

This clonotype was seen a handful of times. The V call is TRBV20-1, the J call TRBJ1-2; D remains unclear. V was shortened by 6 bases and J by 7 bases, with 12 bases between the two germline ends. This CDR3 has 11 amino acids. CDR1 and CDR2 (germline): DFQATT, SNEGSKA (reference sequence). The DNA for the CDR3 is TGCAGTGCCGATGGTAGCTCTGGCTACACCTTC. Translation: CSADGSSGYTF.

This clonotype showed up many times. J is TRBJ1-2 and V is TRBV6-6; D is possibly TRBD1 (6 bases). Looked up from germline, CDR1 is MNHNY and CDR2 is SVGAGI (reference sequence). The CDR3 length is 15 residues. V shed 2 bases and J shed 2 bases, with 12 bases lying between them. CDR3 nucleotides: TGTGCCAGCAGTTACCGGACAGTGGGGAACTATGGCTACACCTTC. Encoded protein: CASSYRTVGNYGYTF.

The chain recombines TRBV4-3 with TRBJ2-3; 7 nucleotides line up with TRBD2. Germline values: CDR1 LGHNA, CDR2 YSLEER. The CDR3 is made up of 16 amino acids. Trimming cost V 5 bases and J 1 base; bases outside gene matches: 9. The chain's CDR3 is CASSLLGSGGTDTQYF. The CDR3, as DNA: TGCGCCAGCAGCTTATTAGGGAGCGGGGGCACAGATACGCAGTATTTT.